Below are 15 T cell receptor beta chains sequenced from a single sample in a study of blood T cell repertoires in COVID-19 (dated by TCRdb to the early 2020s). The receptor library was made with the immunoSEQ multiplex PCR assay. Here the immuneACCESS table is served through TCRdb, limited to in-frame sequences with V and J called. Missing clones are a known gap in these copies; in checked studies unresolved V genes cover under half, and the rest lacks a known reason. This sample is represented by 150,000 to 200,000 clones; 88% of them were singletons. The ten most abundant clones make up approximately 9% of the sample. The sample was PBMCs or T cells enriched from blood (not recorded which). All receptors come from a woman younger than 35 who had recovered from COVID-19.

V is TRBV11-2 and J is TRBJ1-5; 9 bases match TRBD1. Trimming took 5 bases from V and 6 from J; bases not matched to a gene: 8. The CDR3 totals 15 residues. CDR1 is SGHAT, CDR2 FQNNGV, per germline. Here the CDR3 DNA reads TGTGCCAGCAGCCCGAGCGGGGGACAGGGTCAGCCCCAGCATTTT. Encoded protein: CASSPSGGQGQPQHF. Full variable domain (remainder filled in from reference TRBV11-2 and TRBJ1-5): EAGVAQSPRYKIIEKRQSVAFWCNPISGHATLYWYQQILGQGPKLLIQFQNNGVVDDSQLPKDRFSAERLKGVDSTLKIQPAKLEDSAVYLCASSPSGGQGQPQHFGDGTRLSIL.

The chain combines TRBV5-6 with TRBJ1-2, with 7 bases identical to TRBD1. V was clipped by 1 base and J by 6 bases; unmatched bases: 6. This CDR3 contains 14 residues. The germline V gene encodes CDR1 SGHDT and CDR2 YYEEEE. This chain's CDR3 is CASSLTRGQNGYTF. CDR3 nucleotide sequence: TGTGCCAGCAGCTTGACGAGGGGGCAAAATGGCTACACCTTC. Variable domain in full (rest from reference TRBV5-6 and TRBJ1-2): DAGVTQSPTHLIKTRGQQVTLRCSPKSGHDTVSWYQQALGQGPQFIFQYYEEEERQRGNFPDRFSGHQFPNYSSELNVNALLLGDSALYLCASSLTRGQNGYTFGSGTRLTVV.

The chain uses TRBV7-9 and TRBJ1-6, with 7 bases lining up with TRBD1. The V and J ends lost 2 bases and 10 bases, in that order; junction bases with no gene match: 8. Germline loops: CDR1 SEHNR, CDR2 FQNEAQ (reference sequence). CDR3 length equals 15 residues. The CDR3 is CASSLSGQLGSPLHF. CDR3 DNA: TGTGCCAGCAGCTTATCGGGACAGCTTGGGTCACCCCTCCACTTT.

The chain carries TRBV27 and TRBJ1-3, with D uncertain. This CDR3 region has 14 residues. Germline assignment: CDR1 MNHEY and CDR2 SMNVEV (reference sequence). V was shortened by 6 bases and J by 3 bases, with 12 bases between the two germline ends. CDR3 nucleotides: TGTGCCAGCAGCCCGGGGTTGTATGGAAACACCATATATTTT. It codes for CASSPGLYGNTIYF.

The V call is TRBV6-5, the J call TRBJ1-5; unclear D gene. The CDR3 sequence is 14 residues long. Looked up from germline, CDR1 is MNHEY and CDR2 is SVGAGI. V dropped 7 bases and J dropped 0 bases, with 10 bases sitting between them. The CDR3: CASMGVYSNQPQHF. CDR3 bases: TGTGCCAGCATGGGCGTCTATAGCAATCAGCCCCAGCATTTT.

The chain employs TRBV5-8 and TRBJ2-7; TRBD1 aligns across 10 bases. There are 14 residues in the CDR3. Trimming at V came to 7 bases and at J to 5 bases, leaving 9 bases not matched to a gene. Germline V CDR1 and CDR2: SGHTS, YDEGEE. The CDR3 reads CASEGDRGPNEQYF. The CDR3 nucleotides read TGTGCCAGCGAGGGTGACAGGGGGCCCAACGAGCAGTACTTC.

V gene TRBV18 combines with J gene TRBJ2-5, with a possible D match to TRBD1 (8 bases). CDR3 size: 16 residues. V lost 3 bases to trimming and J lost 2 bases, with 16 bases between them. The germline V gene has CDR1 KGHSH and CDR2 LQKENI. The CDR3 DNA sequence: TGTGCCAGCTCACCCGGACAGGGAGGGGGGCAAGAGACCCAGTACTTC. Its translation: CASSPGQGGGQETQYF. The full variable domain, completed using reference TRBV18 and TRBJ2-5, is NAGVMQNPRHLVRRRGQEARLRCSPMKGHSHVYWYRQLPEEGLKFMVYLQKENIIDESGMPKERFSAEFPKEGPSILRIQQVVRGDSAAYFCASSPGQGGGQETQYFGPGTRLLVL.

J is TRBJ2-3 and V is TRBV9; D is unresolved. This CDR3 is built from 15 residues. V shed 0 bases and J shed 2 bases, with 10 bases lying between them. CDR1 and CDR2 from the germline V gene are SGDLS and YYNGEE. The CDR3 spells CASSVALAVTDTQYF. DNA of the CDR3: TGTGCCAGCAGCGTAGCTCTCGCGGTCACAGATACGCAGTATTTT. Using reference TRBV9 and TRBJ2-3 for the parts outside the CDR3, the full variable domain is DSGVTQTPKHLITATGQRVTLRCSPRSGDLSVYWYQQSLDQGLQFLIQYYNGEERAKGNILERFSAQQFPDLHSELNLSSLELGDSALYFCASSVALAVTDTQYFGPGTRLTVL.

This clone was observed once. The V call is TRBV7-2, the J call TRBJ1-3; 8 nucleotides align to TRBD1. Germline-derived CDR1 and CDR2 are SGHTA and FQGNSA. The CDR3 totals 15 residues. V gave up 5 bases and J gave up 3 bases; unmatched junction bases: 6. The CDR3 sequence is CASSARGLGGNTIYF. The CDR3 DNA is TGTGCCAGCAGCGCCAGGGGGCTTGGTGGAAACACCATATATTTT.

The V and J genes are TRBV5-1 and TRBJ2-1; perhaps TRBD2 as D (5 bases). V dropped 7 bases and J dropped 7 bases, with 12 bases sitting between them. CDR3 length equals 12 residues. CDR1 is SGHRS and CDR2 is YFSETQ in the germline V gene. CDR3 in DNA: TGCGCCAGCGCAGCCACGGGGAATGAGCAGTTCTTC. This translates into CASAATGNEQFF.

The chain joins TRBV6-5 to TRBJ1-5; D unresolved. Trimming took 6 bases from V and 0 from J, leaving 12 bases between them. The CDR3 length is 15 residues. Germline loops: CDR1 MNHEY, CDR2 SVGAGI. The CDR3 sequence: CASSPTPYSNQPQHF. For the CDR3, the DNA is TGTGCCAGCAGCCCCACCCCCTATAGCAATCAGCCCCAGCATTTT.

V and J are TRBV5-4 and TRBJ2-2; 8 bases match TRBD1. This CDR3 is 17 amino acids long. Trimming cost V 3 bases and J 6 bases; bases outside gene matches: 13. Germline loops: CDR1 SGHNT, CDR2 YYREEE (reference sequence). The CDR3 here is CASSSAVGQALPGELFF. DNA of the CDR3: TGTGCCAGCAGCTCCGCTGTGGGACAGGCTCTCCCCGGGGAGCTGTTTTTT.

This clone is a singleton in its sample. The chain couples TRBV15 to TRBJ1-2; D might be TRBD1 (6 bases). Germline V gives CDR1 LNHNV, CDR2 YYDKDF (reference sequence). Trimming pared 5 bases from V and 0 bases from J, leaving 16 bases between. The CDR3 covers 16 residues. The CDR3 region is CATSLRKQGPNYGYTF. CDR3 bases: TGTGCCACCAGCCTAAGAAAACAGGGTCCTAACTATGGCTACACCTTC.

This sequence joins TRBV7-2 and TRBJ1-2; TRBD1 agrees at 7 bases. Germline loops: CDR1 SGHTA, CDR2 FQGNSA. This CDR3 comprises 14 residues. With V trimmed by 5 bases and J by 4 bases, 7 bases remained unmatched. Here the CDR3 reads CASSTRTGSYGYTF. The CDR3 DNA follows: TGTGCCAGCAGCACCAGGACAGGTTCCTATGGCTACACCTTC.

The J gene is TRBJ1-5, the V gene TRBV28, with no clear D. The CDR3 has 15 amino acids. Germline lookup yields CDR1 MDHEN and CDR2 SYDVKM. Trimming pared 6 bases from V and 3 bases from J, leaving 15 bases between. DNA for the CDR3: TGTGCCAGCAGATCGGATTCAGGTAACAATCAGCCCCAGCATTTT. This gives the protein CASRSDSGNNQPQHF. Looking up the rest from reference TRBV28 and TRBJ1-5 gives the full variable domain: DVKVTQSSRYLVKRTGEKVFLECVQDMDHENMFWYRQDPGLGLRLIYFSYDVKMKEKGDIPEGYSVSREKKERFSLILESASTNQTSMYLCASRSDSGNNQPQHFGDGTRLSIL.